Below are 10 T cell receptor beta chains sequenced from a single sample in a study of OX40 agonist ivuxolimab in advanced cancers. Data came from immunoSEQ multiplex PCR; TCRdb stores just in-frame clones and leaves some out. The top ten hold around 1.8% of the sample, which has tens of thousands of clones, about 85% seen once. This sample comprised CD4+ or CD8+ T cells sorted from blood, obtained in a trial of the OX40 agonist ivuxolimab. Receptor source: an adult with an advanced solid tumor such as melanoma, head and neck, liver or kidney cancer.

The V gene is TRBV30, the J gene TRBJ1-5, with a possible D match to TRBD1 (6 bases). The CDR3 totals 14 residues. Trimming left V 4 bases short and J 5 bases short, with 15 bases between. Germline CDR1 GTSNPN, CDR2 SVGIG (reference sequence). The CDR3 DNA sequence: TGTGCCTGGAATCCCGGACAGAGAGATCAGCCCCAGCATTTT. It encodes CAWNPGQRDQPQHF.

The chain joins TRBV5-1 to TRBJ2-2; a weak D match, TRBD1 (6 bases). CDR1 and CDR2 (germline): SGHRS, YFSETQ. V was pared by 4 bases and J by 0 bases, with 10 bases between. This CDR3 is built from 15 residues. CDR3 coding DNA: TGCGCCAGCAGCAAAGGACAGACGAACACCGGGGAGCTGTTTTTT. Protein product: CASSKGQTNTGELFF.

The chain has TRBV4-2 and TRBJ1-1; the D gene is possibly TRBD1 (5 bases). The CDR3 is 16 residues long. Trimming removed 0 bases from V and 6 bases from J, with 17 bases in between. Germline loops: CDR1 LGHNA, CDR2 YNFKEQ. CDR3 DNA sequence: TGTGCCAGCAGCCAAGATTCGAGGGTCAGGGCGGCTGAAGCTTTCTTT. Protein product: CASSQDSRVRAAEAFF.

The sample holds one count of this clone. The V and J genes are TRBV6-1 and TRBJ2-7; D may correspond to TRBD1 or TRBD2 (5 bases each). Trimming took off 7 bases at V and 3 bases at J, with 10 bases between the two ends. The CDR3 has 12 residues. Germline V gives CDR1 MNHNS, CDR2 SASEGT. The chain's CDR3 is CASTRDDYEQYF. Here the CDR3 DNA reads TGTGCCAGCACTCGGGACGACTACGAGCAGTACTTC.

This clone was picked up a small number of times. The chain is built from TRBV11-3 and TRBJ1-1; D is undetermined. Between the trimmed V and J ends, which lost 3 bases and 8 bases, there was a span of 13 bases. The CDR3 totals 13 residues. Germline CDR1 is SGHNT and CDR2 is YENEEA. The CDR3 DNA is TGTGCCAGCAGCTTGGTCGGTATGACCGAAGCTTTCTTT. This encodes CASSLVGMTEAFF.

The genes are TRBV18 and TRBJ1-2, with D unclear. With 0 bases removed from V and 5 bases from J, the gap between germline ends came to 13 bases. Germline V gene lookup returns CDR1 KGHSH and CDR2 LQKENI. The CDR3 is 15 amino acids. The CDR3 DNA follows: TGTGCCAGCTCACCACCCCCGGGGATAGGGTATGGCTACACCTTC. Translating gives CASSPPPGIGYGYTF.

The CDR3 region has the DNA TGTGCCAGTGGGAGCTACAATGAGCAGTTCTTC. Residues: CASGSYNEQFF. The chain uses TRBV7-9 and TRBJ2-1; possibly TRBD2 for D (5 bases). Per germline, CDR1 SEHNR and CDR2 FQNEAQ (reference sequence). V dropped 9 bases and J dropped 3 bases, with 6 bases sitting between them. The CDR3 is 11 residues long.

This sequence joins TRBV4-2 and TRBJ2-3; possibly TRBD1 or TRBD2 for D (7 bases each). The CDR3 covers 15 residues. V was clipped by 4 bases and J by 1 base, with 12 bases between them. The germline gives CDR1 LGHNA, CDR2 YNFKEQ. CDR3 region: CASSRQGGGTDTQYF. CDR3 DNA: TGTGCCAGCAGCCGGCAGGGGGGGGGCACAGATACGCAGTATTTT.

The rearrangement uses TRBV6-1 and TRBJ2-5, with D possibly called TRBD1 or TRBD2 (5 bases each). CDR1 and CDR2 from the germline V gene are MNHNS and SASEGT. The CDR3 spans 15 residues. The V end lost 7 bases, the J end lost 5 bases, and 20 bases lay between the germline ends. CDR3 sequence (DNA): TGTGCCAGCACCTACCCGGGACCTCAGGAGGAGACCCAGTACTTC. It codes for CASTYPGPQEETQYF.

This chain links TRBV2 with TRBJ2-5, with D possibly matching TRBD1 (5 bases). CDR3 length equals 14 residues. Trimming stripped 6 bases from V and 1 base from J, with 12 bases between. Germline-derived CDR1 and CDR2 are SNHLY and FYNNEI. The CDR3 sequence: CASSRVGIQETQYF. The CDR3 coding sequence is TGTGCCAGCAGCAGGGTTGGGATCCAAGAGACCCAGTACTTC.